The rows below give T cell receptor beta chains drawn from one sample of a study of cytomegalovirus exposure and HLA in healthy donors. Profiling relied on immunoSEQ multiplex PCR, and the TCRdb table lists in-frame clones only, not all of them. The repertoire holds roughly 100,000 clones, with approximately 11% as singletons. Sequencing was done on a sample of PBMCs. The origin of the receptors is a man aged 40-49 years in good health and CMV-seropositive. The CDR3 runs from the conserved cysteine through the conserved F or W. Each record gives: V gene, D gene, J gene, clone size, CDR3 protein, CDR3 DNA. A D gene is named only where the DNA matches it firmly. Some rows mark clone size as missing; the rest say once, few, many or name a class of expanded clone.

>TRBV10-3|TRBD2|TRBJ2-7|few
CAISLEAGAYEQYF
TGTGCCATCAGCTTGGAGGCGGGGGCCTACGAGCAGTACTTC
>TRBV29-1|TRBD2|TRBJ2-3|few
CSALAGAFRGTDTQYF
TGCAGCGCTCTAGCGGGAGCCTTTAGGGGCACAGATACGCAGTATTTT
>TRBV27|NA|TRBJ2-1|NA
CASSVKDGSYNEQFF
TGTGCCAGCAGCGTGAAAGACGGGAGTTACAATGAGCAGTTCTTC
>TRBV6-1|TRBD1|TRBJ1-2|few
CASWRTGDYGYTF
TGTGCCAGCTGGAGGACAGGGGACTATGGCTACACCTTC
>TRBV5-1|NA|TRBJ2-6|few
CASSSGYSGANVLTF
TGCGCCAGCAGCTCAGGGTACTCTGGGGCCAACGTCCTGACTTTC
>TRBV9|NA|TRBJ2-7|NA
CASSSYPGSYEQYF
TGTGCCAGCAGCAGCTACCCTGGCTCCTACGAGCAGTACTTC
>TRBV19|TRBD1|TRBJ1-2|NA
CASRPGTGYYGYTF
TGTGCCAGTAGACCCGGGACAGGGTACTATGGCTACACCTTC
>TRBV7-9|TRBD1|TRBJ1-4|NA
CASSLTGDGEKLFF
TGTGCCAGCAGCTTAACAGGGGACGGGGAAAAACTGTTTTTT
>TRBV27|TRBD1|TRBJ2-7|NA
CASSSGQGVPYEQYF
TGTGCCAGCAGTTCGGGACAGGGAGTCCCCTACGAGCAGTACTTC
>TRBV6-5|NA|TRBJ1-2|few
CASSPGRGQKYGYTF
TGTGCCAGCAGCCCTGGGCGGGGGCAGAAGTATGGCTACACCTTC
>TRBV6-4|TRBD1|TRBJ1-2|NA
CASSEGTASGYTF
TGTGCCAGCAGTGAGGGGACAGCAAGTGGCTACACCTTC
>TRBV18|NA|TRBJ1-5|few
CASSPSSNQPQHF
TGTGCCAGCTCACCAAGCAGCAATCAGCCCCAGCATTTT
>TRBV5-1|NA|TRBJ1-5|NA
CASRWGEGQPQHF
TGCGCCAGCAGATGGGGGGAGGGTCAGCCCCAGCATTTT
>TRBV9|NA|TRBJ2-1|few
CASSVEAYNEQFF
TGTGCCAGCAGCGTAGAAGCTTACAATGAGCAGTTCTTC
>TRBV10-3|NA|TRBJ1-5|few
CAISKQESNQPQHF
TGTGCCATCAGCAAACAGGAGAGCAATCAGCCCCAGCATTTT
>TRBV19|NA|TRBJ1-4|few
CASRDSLTREKLFF
TGTGCCAGTAGGGACAGTCTAACAAGGGAAAAACTGTTTTTT
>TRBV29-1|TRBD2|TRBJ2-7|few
CSVAGLAGGTSHEQYF
TGCAGCGTCGCAGGACTAGCGGGAGGTACTTCTCACGAGCAGTACTTC
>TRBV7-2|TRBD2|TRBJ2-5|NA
CASSLVSGRGETQYF
TGTGCCAGCAGCTTAGTTAGCGGGAGGGGAGAGACCCAGTACTTC
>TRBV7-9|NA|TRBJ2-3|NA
CASSPLATDTQYF
TGTGCCAGCAGCCCTCTAGCGACAGATACGCAGTATTTT
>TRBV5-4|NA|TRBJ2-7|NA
CASSGGWDEQYF
TGTGCCAGCAGCGGGGGCTGGGACGAGCAGTACTTC
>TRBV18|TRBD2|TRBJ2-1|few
CASPPKGLAGEVGYNEQFF
TGTGCCAGCCCACCCAAGGGACTAGCGGGAGAGGTCGGTTACAATGAGCAGTTCTTC
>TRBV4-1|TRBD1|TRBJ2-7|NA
CASSQEYRGSYEQYF
TGCGCCAGCAGCCAAGAGTACAGGGGATCCTACGAGCAGTACTTC
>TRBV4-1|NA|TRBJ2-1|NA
CASSQDRLVEFGEQFF
TGCGCCAGCAGCCAAGATCGTCTAGTTGAGTTCGGAGAGCAGTTCTTC
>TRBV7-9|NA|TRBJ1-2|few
CASSLLLGAATGGYTF
TGTGCCAGCAGCTTATTATTGGGGGCCGCCACTGGAGGCTACACCTTC
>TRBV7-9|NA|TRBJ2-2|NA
CASSSGHFGELFF
TGTGCCAGCAGCTCCGGACATTTCGGGGAGCTGTTTTTT
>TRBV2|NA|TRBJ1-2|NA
CASSTQEGGGYTF
TGTGCCAGCAGTACTCAAGAGGGCGGTGGCTACACCTTC
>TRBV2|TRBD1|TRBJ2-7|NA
CASSDRGSYEQYF
TGTGCCAGCTCGGACAGGGGGAGCTACGAGCAGTACTTC
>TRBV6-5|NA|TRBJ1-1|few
CASRGESEAFF
TGTGCCAGCAGAGGAGAGTCTGAAGCTTTCTTT
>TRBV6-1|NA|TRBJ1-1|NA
CASSVGTTQGTEAFF
TGTGCCAGCAGTGTTGGGACTACCCAGGGCACTGAAGCTTTCTTT
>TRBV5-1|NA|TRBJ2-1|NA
CASSLSISSVEQFF
TGCGCCAGCAGCTTATCGATTTCTAGCGTTGAGCAGTTCTTC
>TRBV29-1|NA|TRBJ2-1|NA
CSVEGDLVSSSYNEQFF
TGCAGCGTTGAAGGAGACCTAGTTTCTAGCTCCTACAATGAGCAGTTCTTC
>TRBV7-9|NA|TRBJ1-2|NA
CASSLNGGSGYTF
TGTGCCAGCAGCTTAAATGGAGGCTCTGGCTACACCTTC
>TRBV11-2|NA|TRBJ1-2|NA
CASSLWEKSHYGYTF
TGTGCCAGCAGCTTATGGGAGAAAAGCCACTATGGCTACACCTTC
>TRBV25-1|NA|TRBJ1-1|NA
CASSWALNTEAFF
TGTGCCAGCAGTTGGGCCTTGAACACTGAAGCTTTCTTT
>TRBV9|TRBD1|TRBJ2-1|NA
CASSPGWGQLNNEQFF
TGTGCCAGCAGCCCAGGGTGGGGACAGCTTAACAATGAGCAGTTCTTC
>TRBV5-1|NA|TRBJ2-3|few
CASSSTGTRTDTQYF
TGCGCCAGCAGCTCGACAGGGACTAGGACAGATACGCAGTATTTT
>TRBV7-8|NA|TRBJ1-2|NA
CASSHRGRVDGYTF
TGTGCCAGCAGCCATAGGGGAAGAGTTGATGGCTACACCTTC
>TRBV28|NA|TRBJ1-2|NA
CASSLGADYGYTF
TGTGCCAGCAGTTTAGGGGCGGACTATGGCTACACCTTC
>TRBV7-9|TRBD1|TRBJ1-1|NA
CASSYGQGMNTEAFF
TGTGCCAGCAGCTACGGACAGGGCATGAACACTGAAGCTTTCTTT
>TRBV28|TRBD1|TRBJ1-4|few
CASSPGQRNEKLFF
TGTGCCAGCAGTCCGGGACAGCGTAATGAAAAACTGTTTTTT
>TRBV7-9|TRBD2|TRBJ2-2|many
CASSYILAGEDTGELFF
TGTGCCAGCAGCTATATACTAGCGGGAGAGGACACCGGGGAGCTGTTTTTT
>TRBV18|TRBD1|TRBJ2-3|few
CASSLPGTGSTYTQYF
TGTGCCAGCTCACTCCCCGGGACAGGCTCCACTTATACGCAGTATTTT
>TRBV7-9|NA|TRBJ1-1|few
CASSSDSFEAFF
TGTGCCAGCAGCTCGGACTCCTTTGAAGCTTTCTTT
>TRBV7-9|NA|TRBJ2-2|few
CASSPTGTRNTGELFF
TGTGCCAGCAGCCCTACCGGGACAAGGAACACCGGGGAGCTGTTTTTT
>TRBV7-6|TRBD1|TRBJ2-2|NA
CASSRGTGRTGELFF
TGTGCCAGCAGCAGAGGGACAGGTAGAACCGGGGAGCTGTTTTTT
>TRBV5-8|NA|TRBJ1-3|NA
CASSWDTFSGNTIYF
TGTGCCAGCAGCTGGGACACGTTCTCTGGAAACACCATATATTTT
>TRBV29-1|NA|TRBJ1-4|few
CSVAGAEGEGEKLFF
TGCAGCGTGGCGGGGGCGGAGGGAGAGGGTGAAAAACTGTTTTTT
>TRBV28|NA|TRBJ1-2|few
CASVRVGGYTF
TGTGCCAGCGTCAGGGTGGGGGGCTACACCTTC
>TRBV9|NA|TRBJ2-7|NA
CASSVDSAAYEQYF
TGTGCCAGCAGCGTAGACTCGGCGGCGTACGAGCAGTACTTC
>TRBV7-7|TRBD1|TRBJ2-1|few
CASSLTGSSYNEQFF
TGTGCCAGCAGCTTGACAGGGAGCTCCTACAATGAGCAGTTCTTC
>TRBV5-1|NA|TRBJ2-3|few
CASSTGRGLGTDTQYF
TGCGCCAGCAGCACAGGGAGAGGGCTCGGCACAGATACGCAGTATTTT
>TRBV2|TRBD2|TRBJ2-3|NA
CASAKRTSQTDTQYF
TGTGCCAGCGCAAAGCGGACTAGCCAGACAGATACGCAGTATTTT